Presented here are 31 T cell receptor beta chains from one specimen sequenced in a study of blood T cells in healthy people across ages. A second roughly 6 to 11 cycle PCR used barcoded and J-beta primers. TCRdb fed the 5' RACE reads into MiXCR, producing one record per CDR3 protein. The sample has approximately 1,700,000 distinct CDR3 sequences, 30% to 40% seen once. The material sequenced was blood. These receptors all come from a human donor in good health.

On this clonotype itself: One junction end disagrees with the germline gene, perhaps due to a read error. The chain employs TRBV7-3 and TRBJ1-1; D gene unclear. This CDR3 is built from 13 residues. Per germline, CDR1 SGHTA and CDR2 FQGTGA. The CDR3 is CASSADLNTGAFF. The DNA for the CDR3 is TGTGCCAGCAGCGCCGACCTGAACACTGGAGCTTTCTTT.

The chain employs TRBV2 and TRBJ2-4; 13 bases line up with TRBD2. The J call may be faulty, since TRBJ2-7 better matches the DNA end. The CDR3 consists of 16 residues. Germline values: CDR1 SNHLY, CDR2 FYNNEI. In nucleotides, the CDR3 is TGTGCCAGCCGGACTAGCGGGGGCCTTGCGGGAGGCGAGCAGTACTTC. Residues: CASRTSGGLAGGEQYF.

This clonotype has a handful of counts. V gene TRBV12-3 or TRBV12-4 combines with J gene TRBJ1-2; D is perhaps TRBD1 (5 bases). This CDR3 is built from 15 residues. V lost 6 bases to trimming and J lost 7 bases, with 21 bases between them. CDR3 region: CASRPEGPHATGYTF. CDR3 sequence (DNA): TGTGCCAGCAGACCCGAGGGGCCTCACGCTACTGGCTACACCTTC.

The sample holds a few counts of this clonotype. The gene calls are TRBV12-3 or TRBV12-4 and TRBJ2-1, with D possibly being TRBD1 (5 bases). Trimming removed 1 base at V and 6 bases at J, with 10 bases between. This CDR3 has 14 residues. CDR3 region: CASSLGRAPNEQFF. CDR3 bases: TGTGCCAGCAGTTTAGGCAGGGCGCCCAATGAGCAGTTCTTC.

This chain uses TRBV12-3 or TRBV12-4 with TRBJ1-4; tentative D call: TRBD1 (5 bases). This CDR3 comprises 12 residues. V was trimmed by 5 bases and J by 11 bases, leaving 12 bases between them. DNA for the CDR3: TGTGCCAGCAGTCAAACGACAGTGAAACTGTTTTTT. Amino acid sequence: CASSQTTVKLFF.

The chain links TRBV4-3 to TRBJ2-1; 11 nucleotides agree with TRBD2. The CDR3 runs to 16 residues. In germline, CDR1 is LGHNA, CDR2 YSLEER. V was pared by 4 bases and J by 9 bases, with 11 bases of the junction left unmatched. CDR3 in DNA: TGCGCCAGCAGCCGGGTAGGGCTAGCGGGGGGCTTTGAGCAGTTCTTC. This sequence encodes CASSRVGLAGGFEQFF.

The chain joins TRBV2 to TRBJ1-1, with 8 bases aligning to TRBD1. V was clipped by 2 bases and J by 6 bases; unmatched bases: 2. The CDR3 consists of 13 residues. The germline gives CDR1 SNHLY, CDR2 FYNNEI. DNA of the CDR3: TGTGCCAGCAGTGAACTACAGGGGGCTGAAGCTTTCTTT. Its protein product is CASSELQGAEAFF. Full variable domain (rest looked up from reference TRBV2 and TRBJ1-1): EPEVTQTPSHQVTQMGQEVILRCVPISNHLYFYWYRQILGQKVEFLVSFYNNEISEKSEIFDDQFSVERPDGSNFTLKIRSTKLEDSAMYFCASSELQGAEAFFGQGTRLTVV.

The chain is built from TRBV15 and TRBJ2-3; D uncertain. The CDR3 is made up of 16 amino acids. Trimming left V 0 bases short and J 3 bases short, with 13 bases between. Germline CDR1 reads LNHNV; CDR2 reads YYDKDF (reference sequence). CDR3 DNA: TGTGCCACCAGCAGAGATCAACGGAGACGGACAGATACGCAGTATTTT. Translation: CATSRDQRRRTDTQYF.

The V call is TRBV29-1, the J call TRBJ2-1; D is perhaps TRBD2 (6 bases). CDR1 is SQVTM and CDR2 is ANQGSEA in the germline V gene. The CDR3 sequence is 15 residues long. V lost 1 base, J lost 4 bases, and 14 bases lay in between. The CDR3 is CSVEGGVGVYNEQFF. In DNA, the CDR3 is TGCAGCGTTGAAGGCGGGGTAGGTGTATACAATGAGCAGTTCTTC.

This clonotype was detected only a few times. This chain joins TRBV4-2 and TRBJ1-2, with TRBD1 as a possible D gene (5 bases). The V gene's germline CDR1 is LGHNA and CDR2 YNFKEQ. CDR3 length: 16 amino acids. Trimming left V 0 bases short and J 5 bases short, with 16 bases between. The CDR3 sequence: CASSQEYYDRKYGYTF. The DNA for the CDR3 is TGTGCCAGCAGCCAAGAATATTATGACAGAAAATATGGCTACACCTTC.

This clonotype occurred a few times. Just one base apart from a much larger clone, this may be a read error. The genes are TRBV29-1 and TRBJ1-5; D remains ambiguous. Germline V gene sequence: CDR1 SQVTM, CDR2 ANQGSEA. CDR3 length: 13 residues. V lost 5 bases and J lost 3, with 11 bases in between. The CDR3 nucleotides are TGCAGCGTTCAACAATATAACAATCAGCCCCAGCATTTT. It yields the protein CSVQQYNNQPQHF.

Concerning this clonotype itself: One junction end disagrees with the germline gene, perhaps due to a read error. The chain employs TRBV12-3 or TRBV12-4 and TRBJ2-1; D uncertain. The CDR3 covers 13 residues. CDR3 sequence: CAGSFSPGGEQFF. The CDR3 DNA reads TGTGCCGGCAGTTTCTCCCCGGGCGGCGAGCAGTTCTTC.

The chain joins TRBV5-5 to TRBJ2-3; D uncertain. Trimming shortened V by 0 bases and J by 0 bases, and 8 bases separated the two germline ends. Germline V gene lookup returns CDR1 SGHKS and CDR2 YYEKEE (reference sequence). The CDR3 has 15 residues. CDR3 loop: CASSLVVLSTDTQYF. In DNA, the CDR3 is TGTGCCAGCAGCTTGGTGGTTCTTAGCACAGATACGCAGTATTTT.

This chain uses TRBV5-5 with TRBJ2-1, with TRBD2 matching 11 bases. Losses at the gene ends were 4 bases for V and 2 bases for J; bases not matched to a gene: 11. From germline, CDR1 is SGHKS and CDR2 YYEKEE (reference sequence). The CDR3 extends over 18 amino acids. The CDR3 DNA follows: TGTGCCAGCAGCCAGCAGGGGGCTAGCGGGGGGCCCTACAATGAGCAGTTCTTC. It is translated as CASSQQGASGGPYNEQFF.

The sample holds a few counts of this clonotype. The chain has TRBV7-9 and TRBJ2-4; 11 nucleotides align to TRBD1. The DNA end favors TRBJ2-7, so the J call may be wrong. This CDR3 is 14 amino acids long. Per germline, CDR1 SEHNR and CDR2 FQNEAQ (reference sequence). The CDR3 spells CASSLTGQGGEQYF. DNA for the CDR3: TGTGCCAGCAGCTTGACGGGACAGGGGGGCGAGCAGTACTTC.

The chain employs TRBV5-1 and TRBJ1-2, with D possibly being TRBD1 (6 bases). The germline V gene has CDR1 SGHRS and CDR2 YFSETQ. The CDR3 length is 16 residues. Trimming took 0 bases from V and 6 from J, leaving 18 bases between them. The CDR3 loop is CASSLEGQGRRNGYTF. The CDR3 DNA reads TGCGCCAGCAGCTTGGAGGGGCAGGGGAGGAGGAATGGCTACACCTTC.

This chain uses TRBV5-1 with TRBJ2-7; possibly TRBD2 for D (5 bases). The closer fit of TRBJ2-5 to the DNA end suggests the J call may be wrong. Germline CDR1 SGHRS, CDR2 YFSETQ. This CDR3 is 16 amino acids long. The CDR3: CASSLGVWEMAETQYF. In DNA form, the CDR3 reads TGCGCCAGCAGCTTGGGGGTCTGGGAGATGGCGGAGACCCAGTACTTC.

The rearrangement links TRBV15 to TRBJ2-1; TRBD1 matches 7 bases. This CDR3 contains 16 residues. Trimming at V came to 1 base and at J to 6 bases, leaving 9 bases not matched to a gene. Germline CDR1 LNHNV, CDR2 YYDKDF (reference sequence). CDR3: CATSRGDSYQCNEQFF. For the CDR3, the DNA is TGTGCCACCAGCAGAGGGGACAGCTACCAATGCAATGAGCAGTTCTTC.

The V call is TRBV7-9, the J call TRBJ2-3; 9 bases map to TRBD1. The CDR3 totals 16 residues. After removal of 4 bases from V and 3 bases from J, the junction contained 8 bases not matched to a gene. Germline-derived CDR1 and CDR2 are SEHNR and FQNEAQ (reference sequence). The CDR3 nucleotides are TGTGCCAGCAGCTACACAGGGGGCGGAGTGACAGATACGCAGTATTTT. It translates to CASSYTGGGVTDTQYF.

This clonotype has a handful of counts. The rearrangement joins TRBV6-6 to TRBJ1-2; 11 positions match TRBD1. V shed 5 bases and J 0 bases; nucleotides not matched to a gene: 8. The length of the CDR3 is 17 residues. Germline CDR1 and CDR2: MNHNY and SVGAGI (reference sequence). The CDR3 reads CASSVGQGAITNYGYTF. The CDR3 DNA reads as TGTGCCAGCAGTGTCGGACAGGGGGCGATTACTAACTATGGCTACACCTTC.

The rearrangement joins TRBV10-3 to TRBJ2-7; D ambiguous. CDR3 length equals 14 residues. The ends were cut back, 7 bases at V and 0 bases at J, with 13 bases in the middle. CDR1 and CDR2 from the germline V gene are ENHRY and SYGVKD. CDR3 DNA sequence: TGTGCCATCAAGAGGCAGGAGAGCTCCTACGAGCAGTACTTC. This translates into CAIKRQESSYEQYF.

In the case of this clonotype: Possible read error: a much larger clone is one base away. DNA for the CDR3: TGCGCCAGCAGCCAAGAACGAGGGGGGGAATATCAGCCCCAGCATTTT. Encoded protein: CASSQERGGEYQPQHF. This chain links TRBV4-3 with TRBJ1-5; D is possibly TRBD1 (6 bases). This CDR3 has 16 amino acids. Trimming shortened V by 0 bases and J by 5 bases, and 14 bases separated the two germline ends. CDR1 and CDR2 from the germline V gene are LGHNA and YSLEER.

This clonotype was seen a handful of times. The V gene is TRBV4-3, the J gene TRBJ2-5, with a tentative D call TRBD2 (7 bases). The ends were cut back, 0 bases at V and 5 bases at J, with 25 bases in the middle. CDR3 length equals 19 residues. Germline V lookup: CDR1 LGHNA, CDR2 YSLEER. Here the CDR3 reads CASSQDSIRGAGRGETQYF. In DNA form, the CDR3 reads TGCGCCAGCAGCCAAGATTCGATACGGGGCGCAGGGAGGGGGGAGACCCAGTACTTC.

The chain carries TRBV23-1 and TRBJ2-3, with TRBD1 matching 8 bases. TRBV23-1 is filed as an ORF, its function uncertain. The CDR3 has 15 residues. The trim removed 8 bases at V and 3 bases at J, leaving 10 bases unmatched. The CDR3 protein is CASPPRQGTTDTQYF. CDR3 DNA: TGCGCCAGCCCTCCAAGACAGGGGACGACAGATACGCAGTATTTT.

V gene TRBV7-9 combines with J gene TRBJ2-3; 9 positions agree with TRBD1. The CDR3 has 15 residues. Looked up from germline, CDR1 is SEHNR and CDR2 is FQNEAQ (reference sequence). The V segment lost 5 bases and the J segment 4 bases; nucleotides outside the gene matches: 7. Here the CDR3 DNA reads TGTGCCAGCAGCGTACTACAGGGGGCGCCAGATACGCAGTATTTT. It is translated as CASSVLQGAPDTQYF.

The V and J genes are TRBV6-2 or TRBV6-3 and TRBJ2-7; TRBD2 aligns across 10 bases. The CDR3 runs 15 residues. Germline lookup yields CDR1 MNHEY and CDR2 SVGEGT. V was clipped by 5 bases and J by 3 bases; unmatched bases: 7. In nucleotides, the CDR3 is TGTGCCAGCAGTGCCCAGCGGGGGGGCCGCTACGAGCAGTACTTC. It specifies CASSAQRGGRYEQYF.

Many counts were recorded for this clonotype. V is TRBV7-2 and J is TRBJ2-7, with no clear D. V was shortened by 2 bases and J by 6 bases, with 14 bases between the two germline ends. Per germline, CDR1 SGHTA and CDR2 FQGNSA. The CDR3 contains 14 residues. CDR3 nucleotide sequence: TGTGCCAGCAGCTTACGGAGTTTATGGAGCGAGCAGTACTTC. This sequence encodes CASSLRSLWSEQYF.

This clonotype was observed a handful of times. This chain uses TRBV4-2 with TRBJ1-2; maybe TRBD1 (5 bases). CDR1 and CDR2 from the germline V gene are LGHNA and YNFKEQ. V lost 5 bases and J lost 5, with 18 bases in between. The CDR3 is 15 amino acids. Here the CDR3 DNA reads TGTGCCAGCAGCTCTACCTCGGCAGGGAGGTATGGCTACACCTTC. Amino acids: CASSSTSAGRYGYTF.

The count of this clonotype is one. The rearrangement uses TRBV5-1 and TRBJ1-6, with 8 bases lining up with TRBD1. The CDR3 contains 15 residues. The V and J ends lost 8 bases and 10 bases, in that order; junction bases with no gene match: 14. CDR1 is SGHRS, CDR2 YFSETQ, per germline. CDR3 region: CASKNPGQGGSPLHF. CDR3 nucleotide sequence: TGCGCCAGTAAGAACCCTGGACAGGGAGGATCACCCCTCCACTTT.

The chain links TRBV7-6 to TRBJ1-5; no definite D call. Trimming removed 3 bases at V and 3 bases at J, with 21 bases between. CDR3 size: 18 residues. CDR1 and CDR2 (germline): SGHVS, FNYEAQ. The CDR3 DNA follows: TGTGCCAGCAGCTTGCGGGCAGGAGGTAGTGAAACCAATCAGCCCCAGCATTTT. It is translated as CASSLRAGGSETNQPQHF.

Regarding this clonotype: Sequence at one end of the junction differs from germline and may be a read error. The chain is built from TRBV7-9 and TRBJ2-5, with 10 positions matching TRBD2. The better agreement between TRBJ2-7 and the DNA end casts doubt on the J call. Germline CDR1 and CDR2: SEHNR and FQNEAQ (reference sequence). The CDR3 covers 15 residues. CDR3 sequence: CAGSLAGTSVREQYF. The DNA for the CDR3 is TGTGCCGGCAGCTTAGCGGGGACTAGCGTTCGCGAGCAGTACTTC.